The present entry profiles one TCR beta chain with its context. The antigen remains unidentified. cDNA prepared by RNA extraction and subsequent reverse transcription served as the template for sequencing. TCRdb's table, derived via immunoSEQ multiplex PCR, lists solely in-frame clones and lacks some. The sample holds 79,000 or so clones, around 67% seen once. The source of the sample is a study of CD8+ T cells in alopecia areata. Findings and limits, study-wide: Persistence during tofacitinib was seen for many expanded lesional clones in scalp and blood.

Germline CDR1 SGHNT, CDR2 YYREEE (reference sequence). The CDR3 loop spans 14 amino acids. The V end was cut by 4 bases, the J end by 2 bases, with 13 bases between. Specified treatment: oral pan-JAK inhibitor, 5-10 mg twice daily. The sequence was collected from a human donor with alopecia areata. This specimen consisted of CD8+ T cells sorted from blood, obtained at week 24, from a patient treated with tofacitinib. The V gene is TRBV5-4, the J gene TRBJ2-7; TRBD1 or TRBD2 may be the D gene (5 bases each). The CDR3 spells CASSPGTGTYEQYF. The CDR3 DNA reads as TGTGCCAGCAGCCCGGGGACCGGTACCTACGAGCAGTACTTC.